A single sample is the source of the 17 T cell receptor beta chains below, sequenced in a study of beta chain features in type 1 diabetes. Study observations and caveats: Researchers report that Type 1 diabetes patients had moderately but significantly shorter TCRB CDR3s across all four CD4+ subsets.

No antigen has been identified for these receptors. Expressed TCRB transcripts were sequenced, since all the RNA that had been isolated was reverse transcribed. Produced via immunoSEQ multiplex PCR; TCRdb's table is partial and in-frame only. There are 300,000 to 400,000 clones in the sample; around an eighth occur only once, and about 0.015% lies in the top ten. The sample comprised naive CD4+ T cells from blood. Receptors originate from a woman between 18 and 30 years old with type 1 diabetes.

This clone was seen a few times. The chain carries TRBV5-1 and TRBJ2-3; 14 nucleotides line up with TRBD2. Germline loops: CDR1 SGHRS, CDR2 YFSETQ. V shed 4 bases and J 4 bases; nucleotides not matched to a gene: 8. This CDR3 has 17 amino acids. The CDR3 sequence: CASSETGTSGGADTQYF. In DNA form, the CDR3 reads TGCGCCAGCAGCGAAACCGGGACTAGCGGGGGTGCAGATACGCAGTATTTT. The complete variable domain, with remaining parts taken from reference TRBV5-1 and TRBJ2-3, reads KAGVTQTPRYLIKTRGQQVTLSCSPISGHRSVSWYQQTPGQGLQFLFEYFSETQRNKGNFPGRFSGRQFSNSRSEMNVSTLELGDSALYLCASSETGTSGGADTQYFGPGTRLTVL.

This clone appeared a few times. The chain has TRBV6-6 and TRBJ1-1, with D unclear. Per germline, CDR1 MNHNY and CDR2 SVGAGI (reference sequence). V was cut by 6 bases and J by 5 bases, with 10 bases left in between. The CDR3 loop spans 12 amino acids. The CDR3, as DNA: TGTGCCAGCAGCCTCTCGGGAACTGAAGCTTTCTTT. Protein: CASSLSGTEAFF.

The CDR3 protein is CATSRGVGGAAGGNQPQHF. In nucleotides, the CDR3 is TGTGCCACCAGCAGAGGGGTAGGGGGGGCAGCAGGCGGCAATCAGCCCCAGCATTTT. This chain links TRBV15 with TRBJ1-5, with a tentative D call TRBD1 (6 bases). The V gene lost 1 base and the J gene lost 2 bases, with 21 bases spanning the gap. CDR1 and CDR2 from the germline V gene are LNHNV and YYDKDF (reference sequence). CDR3 length: 19 residues.

This chain joins TRBV27 and TRBJ1-5, with TRBD1 identical over 8 bases. The germline V gene has CDR1 MNHEY and CDR2 SMNVEV (reference sequence). V trimming: 5 bases; J trimming: 1 base; junction bases outside the gene matches: 7. The CDR3 sequence is 16 residues long. CDR3 amino acids: CASSETGVSSNQPQHF. Written as DNA, the CDR3 is TGTGCCAGCAGTGAGACAGGGGTCTCGAGCAATCAGCCCCAGCATTTT.

The chain's CDR3 is CASSHGQVSTDTQYF. The CDR3 coding sequence is TGCGCCAGCAGCCACGGACAGGTTAGCACAGATACGCAGTATTTT. This chain links TRBV5-1 with TRBJ2-3; 7 bases agree with TRBD1. Looked up from germline, CDR1 is SGHRS and CDR2 is YFSETQ. CDR3 length: 15 amino acids. V shed 4 bases, J shed 0 bases, and the junction held 5 bases outside the gene matches.

This clone was observed a handful of times. The J gene is TRBJ2-2, the V gene TRBV4-3, with D possibly being TRBD1 (6 bases). The germline V gene has CDR1 LGHNA and CDR2 YSLEER. CDR3 length: 16 residues. With 0 bases removed from V and 3 bases from J, the gap between germline ends came to 11 bases. For the CDR3, the DNA is TGCGCCAGCAGCCAAGAGGACAGATCTGACACCGGGGAGCTGTTTTTT. Its protein product is CASSQEDRSDTGELFF.

The chain employs TRBV7-2 and TRBJ2-3; D is uncertain. V lost 0 bases and J 3 bases, leaving 10 bases between the germline ends. CDR3 length: 15 amino acids. CDR1 SGHTA and CDR2 FQGNSA come from the germline V gene. CDR3 DNA: TGTGCCAGCAGCTTAGCGCTATCCGGGACAGATACGCAGTATTTT. Translating it yields CASSLALSGTDTQYF.

The rearrangement links TRBV28 to TRBJ2-7; 9 bases are shared with TRBD1. Germline CDR1 is MDHEN and CDR2 is SYDVKM. This CDR3 contains 16 residues. V trimming: 5 bases; J trimming: 7 bases; junction bases outside the gene matches: 15. For the CDR3, the DNA is TGTGCCAGCAGTCCCATCCGGACAGGGGCCATCCTGGAGCAGTACTTC. Its translation: CASSPIRTGAILEQYF.

This clone was observed a handful of times. The chain uses TRBV7-2 and TRBJ2-1; D unclear. CDR1 SGHTA and CDR2 FQGNSA come from the germline V gene. V gave up 1 base and J gave up 10 bases, with 8 bases separating them. The CDR3 loop spans 12 amino acids. The CDR3 DNA reads TGTGCCAGCAGCTTAGAAGGCAGGGAGCAGTTCTTC. Translating it yields CASSLEGREQFF. The full variable domain, in which reference TRBV7-2 and TRBJ2-1 provide the parts outside the CDR3, is GAGVSQSPSNKVTEKGKDVELRCDPISGHTALYWYRQSLGQGLEFLIYFQGNSAPDKSGLPSDRFSAERTGGSVSTLTIQRTQQEDSAVYLCASSLEGREQFFGPGTRLTVL.

This clone was observed a few times. This chain connects TRBV2 to TRBJ2-2; 10 positions agree with TRBD1. J lost 7 bases, V lost 5 bases, and 10 bases had no gene match. CDR3 size: 16 residues. CDR1 SNHLY and CDR2 FYNNEI come from the germline V gene. The CDR3 region is CASSSSRQGASGELFF. The CDR3 nucleotides read TGTGCCAGCAGTTCGAGTCGACAGGGGGCAAGCGGGGAGCTGTTTTTT.

This clone was found a few times. The chain has TRBV10-3 and TRBJ2-3, with 8 bases that match TRBD1. V lost 8 bases and J lost 0; bases outside the gene matches: 4. The CDR3 is 14 amino acids. In germline, CDR1 is ENHRY, CDR2 SYGVKD. The CDR3: CAIARGLSTDTQYF. DNA for the CDR3: TGTGCCATCGCCAGGGGGCTAAGCACAGATACGCAGTATTTT.

This clone was picked up a small number of times. The CDR3 here is CASSHNRGLYEQYV. For the CDR3, the DNA is TGTGCCAGCAGCCATAACAGGGGGCTCTACGAGCAGTACGTC. J is TRBJ2-7 and V is TRBV5-4; 9 bases agree with TRBD1. V dropped 4 bases and J dropped 3; count of bases not matched to a gene: 5. The V gene's germline CDR1 is SGHNT and CDR2 YYREEE (reference sequence). The CDR3 has 14 amino acids.

This clone was observed a few times. The rearrangement joins TRBV5-1 to TRBJ2-1, with D perhaps matching TRBD2 (5 bases). The CDR3 is made up of 14 amino acids. Trimming stripped 0 bases from V and 6 bases from J, with 10 bases between. Germline CDR1 is SGHRS and CDR2 is YFSETQ. CDR3 sequence: CASSLDQAGNEQFF. CDR3 bases: TGCGCCAGCAGCTTGGATCAGGCGGGCAATGAGCAGTTCTTC. Together with reference TRBV5-1 and TRBJ2-1, the CDR3 gives the full variable domain: KAGVTQTPRYLIKTRGQQVTLSCSPISGHRSVSWYQQTPGQGLQFLFEYFSETQRNKGNFPGRFSGRQFSNSRSEMNVSTLELGDSALYLCASSLDQAGNEQFFGPGTRLTVL.

This clone has just a few counts. The V gene is TRBV6-5, the J gene TRBJ2-3, with 7 nucleotides matching TRBD2. Trimming took 6 bases from V and 3 from J; bases not matched to a gene: 9. Germline assignment: CDR1 MNHEY and CDR2 SVGAGI. CDR3 size: 15 residues. CDR3 sequence (DNA): TGTGCCAGCAGACCCGGGACTATTGGAACAGATACGCAGTATTTT. Amino acids: CASRPGTIGTDTQYF.

The table lists this clone with a few counts. The rearrangement uses TRBV7-9 and TRBJ2-7, with D tentatively TRBD1 (8 bases). From germline, CDR1 is SEHNR and CDR2 FQNEAQ (reference sequence). Trimming took off 5 bases at V and 2 bases at J, with 16 bases between the two ends. The CDR3 runs to 15 residues. The chain's CDR3 is CASSAGVTGAYEQYF. The CDR3 coding sequence is TGTGCCAGCAGCGCGGGAGTGACAGGGGCCTACGAGCAGTACTTC.

This sequence joins TRBV11-2 and TRBJ1-1; 9 bases line up with TRBD1. The CDR3 is 14 residues long. CDR1 is SGHAT, CDR2 FQNNGV, per germline. Germline trimming cut 5 bases from V and 1 base from J; bases unmatched to any gene: 2. This CDR3 is CASSQGQGNTEAFF. The CDR3 bases are TGTGCCAGCAGCCAGGGACAGGGGAACACTGAAGCTTTCTTT.

This chain uses TRBV30 with TRBJ2-7; D is unresolved. V shed 4 bases and J shed 3 bases, with 10 bases lying between them. Germline V CDR1 and CDR2: GTSNPN, SVGIG (reference sequence). This CDR3 comprises 12 residues. CDR3 loop: CAWNRQDYEQYF. CDR3 DNA: TGTGCCTGGAATCGGCAGGACTACGAGCAGTACTTC.